The rows below give T cell receptor beta chains drawn from one sample of a study of PD-1 blockade in classical Hodgkin lymphoma. Sequencing used immunoSEQ multiplex PCR; TCRdb keeps in-frame clones, though not all of them. The data contain around 30,000 clones, 75% to 90% of them singletons. Sequencing input: CD4+ T cells from blood. These receptors all come from a human donor with classical Hodgkin lymphoma. Each CDR3 is given with its conserved first and last residue. The order of the fields is V gene, D gene, J gene, CDR3 protein, CDR3 DNA. D genes are given only for firm matches.

>TRBV7-2|TRBD2|TRBJ2-7
CASSSRTSGPGEQYF
TGTGCCAGCAGCTCGAGGACTAGCGGGCCGGGGGAGCAGTACTTC
>TRBV5-1|NA|TRBJ2-3
CASSLVLVLPDYTQYF
TGCGCCAGCAGCTTGGTGTTGGTCCTACCAGATTATACGCAGTATTTT
>TRBV28|NA|TRBJ1-2
CASSLNGPNYGYTF
TGTGCCAGCAGTTTGAACGGTCCCAACTATGGCTACACCTTC
>TRBV6-6|NA|TRBJ1-2
CASRRDLNYGYTF
TGTGCCAGCCGCCGGGACCTTAACTATGGCTACACCTTC
>TRBV7-9|NA|TRBJ2-3
CASSPKGPEEQYF
TGTGCCAGCAGTCCCAAGGGGCCAGAGGAGCAGTATTTT
>TRBV18|TRBD1|TRBJ1-1
CASSPRDSLNTEAFF
TGTGCCAGCTCACCACGGGACAGTTTAAACACTGAAGCTTTCTTT
>TRBV5-1|TRBD2|TRBJ2-5
CASSRGGLAETQYF
TGCGCCAGCAGCCGGGGAGGACTAGCGGAGACCCAGTACTTC
>TRBV5-8|NA|TRBJ1-4
CASSPGTAPGEKLFF
TGTGCCAGCAGCCCGGGGACGGCCCCGGGGGAAAAACTGTTTTTT
>TRBV11-2|TRBD2|TRBJ2-7
CASSPRLAGDEQYF
TGTGCCAGCAGCCCCAGACTAGCGGGGGACGAGCAGTACTTC
>TRBV4-3|NA|TRBJ1-5
CASSQDRYQPQHF
TGCGCCAGCAGCCAAGATCGGTATCAGCCCCAGCATTTT
>TRBV5-1|TRBD1|TRBJ2-1
CASSLGPTGNEQFF
TGCGCCAGCAGCTTGGGACCGACAGGGAATGAGCAGTTCTTC
>TRBV2|TRBD1|TRBJ2-7
CASKGDRGEQYF
TGTGCCAGCAAAGGAGACAGGGGCGAGCAGTACTTC
>TRBV25-1|NA|TRBJ1-3
CASSESRGSGNTIYF
TGTGCCAGCAGTGAATCGAGGGGCTCTGGAAACACCATATATTTT
>TRBV28|NA|TRBJ1-5
CASSLWGATNQPQHF
TGTGCCAGCAGTTTATGGGGGGCGACAAATCAGCCCCAGCATTTT
>TRBV11-3|NA|TRBJ2-7
CASSAGGSRNEQYF
TGTGCCAGCAGCGCCGGCGGCAGCCGGAACGAGCAGTACTTC
>TRBV18|NA|TRBJ1-2
CASSQTEGIGYGYTF
TGTGCCAGCTCACAAACCGAGGGGATCGGGTATGGCTACACCTTC
>TRBV11-3|NA|TRBJ1-3
CASSLDGNTIYF
TGTGCCAGCAGCTTAGACGGAAACACCATATATTTT
>TRBV7-7|NA|TRBJ2-1
CASSFSADYRQFF
TGTGCCAGCAGCTTTTCCGCGGACTATCGGCAGTTCTTC
>TRBV18|TRBD2|TRBJ2-7
CASSPPGEGSLLGEQYF
TGTGCCAGCTCACCACCGGGGGAGGGGTCCCTGCTCGGCGAGCAGTACTTC
>TRBV4-1|NA|TRBJ2-1
CASSPGPRPYNEQFF
TGCGCCAGCAGCCCCGGGCCCCGGCCTTACAATGAGCAGTTCTTC
>TRBV11-2|TRBD2|TRBJ2-2
CASSPTSGNTGELFF
TGTGCCAGCAGCCCGACTAGCGGCAACACCGGGGAGCTGTTTTTT
>TRBV19|TRBD1|TRBJ1-2
CASSFRTGASDYGYTF
TGTGCCAGTAGTTTCCGGACAGGGGCCTCGGACTATGGCTACACCTTC
>TRBV6-4|NA|TRBJ1-1
CASRPQGNTEAFF
TGTGCCAGCAGACCACAGGGGAACACTGAAGCTTTCTTT
>TRBV16|NA|TRBJ2-2
CASSRDTGAGELFF
TGTGCCAGCAGCCGGGACACTGGGGCCGGGGAGCTGTTTTTT
>TRBV5-4|NA|TRBJ2-5
CASSLAFFQETQYF
TGTGCCAGCAGCTTGGCCTTCTTCCAAGAGACCCAGTACTTC
>TRBV5-1|NA|TRBJ2-7
CASSSGDEQYF
TGCGCCAGCTCCTCCGGGGACGAGCAGTACTTC
>TRBV4-2|NA|TRBJ1-5
CASSQLSGDNQPQHF
TGTGCCAGCAGCCAATTGTCAGGGGACAATCAGCCCCAGCATTTT
>TRBV5-6|NA|TRBJ1-3
CASSSDRLGGNTIYF
TGTGCCAGCAGCTCTGACAGACTGGGAGGAAACACCATATATTTT
>TRBV6-1|NA|TRBJ1-4
CASSEAGAGMEKLFF
TGTGCCAGCAGTGAAGCCGGGGCAGGGATGGAAAAACTGTTTTTT
>TRBV18|NA|TRBJ1-2
CASSPPNRSYGYTF
TGTGCCAGCTCACCACCGAACCGGAGCTATGGCTACACCTTC
>TRBV5-1|TRBD1|TRBJ1-4
CASSRPGTANEKLFF
TGCGCCAGCAGCCGACCCGGGACAGCTAATGAAAAACTGTTTTTT
>TRBV5-1|NA|TRBJ2-5
CASSFPGETQYF
TGCGCCAGCAGCTTTCCGGGAGAGACCCAGTACTTC
>TRBV18|NA|TRBJ2-3
CASSPLMGIGTDTQYF
TGTGCCAGCTCACCACTGATGGGGATAGGCACAGATACGCAGTATTTT
>TRBV5-6|NA|TRBJ2-5
CASSLIGTQYF
TGTGCCAGCAGCTTGATTGGGACCCAGTACTTC
>TRBV28|NA|TRBJ1-2
CASSFSTGPTNYGYTF
TGTGCCAGCAGTTTCTCCACAGGTCCGACTAACTATGGCTACACCTTC
>TRBV9|TRBD2|TRBJ2-7
CASSAGTSPLYEQYF
TGTGCCAGCAGCGCAGGGACTAGCCCGCTCTACGAGCAGTACTTC
>TRBV7-2|NA|TRBJ2-5
CASSSQTGGGETQYF
TGTGCCAGCAGCTCCCAGACAGGAGGTGGGGAGACCCAGTACTTC
>TRBV7-2|NA|TRBJ2-2
CASSLVIGGELFF
TGTGCCAGCAGCTTAGTTATTGGCGGGGAGCTGTTTTTT
>TRBV2|NA|TRBJ1-1
CASRGSNTEAFF
TGTGCCAGCCGAGGCTCGAACACTGAAGCTTTCTTT
>TRBV7-7|NA|TRBJ2-3
CASSLAVGGPLQYF
TGTGCCAGCAGCTTAGCCGTTGGCGGCCCCTTGCAGTATTTT
>TRBV10-2|NA|TRBJ2-7
CASRPPAGLEGYEQYF
TGCGCCAGCAGGCCCCCGGCGGGGTTAGAGGGTTACGAGCAGTACTTC
>TRBV20-1|TRBD1|TRBJ2-1
CSANRGNEQFF
TGCAGTGCAAACAGGGGGAATGAGCAGTTCTTC
>TRBV5-6|NA|TRBJ2-7
CASSWPGRGAYEQYF
TGTGCCAGCAGCTGGCCGGGACGAGGGGCCTACGAGCAGTACTTC
>TRBV18|NA|TRBJ2-3
CASSPWGGTDTQYF
TGTGCCAGCTCACCTTGGGGGGGCACAGATACGCAGTATTTT
>TRBV11-2|TRBD1|TRBJ1-2
CASSFQGAGGYTF
TGTGCCAGCAGCTTCCAGGGGGCGGGCGGCTACACCTTC
>TRBV6-6|NA|TRBJ1-2
CASSAGVYGYTF
TGTGCCAGCAGTGCAGGGGTCTATGGCTACACCTTC
>TRBV5-1|TRBD2|TRBJ2-3
CASSLEPSGSTDTQYF
TGCGCCAGCAGCTTGGAGCCTAGCGGCAGCACAGATACGCAGTATTTT
>TRBV4-1|NA|TRBJ2-2
CASSQDRSAGELFF
TGCGCCAGCAGCCAAGATAGGAGCGCCGGGGAGCTGTTTTTT
>TRBV10-3|NA|TRBJ1-1
CAISPGSGEAFF
TGTGCCATCAGTCCTGGGTCGGGTGAAGCTTTCTTT